Shown below are 7 T cell receptor beta chains from a single sample sequenced in a study of blood T cell repertoires in COVID-19. Data came from immunoSEQ multiplex PCR; TCRdb stores just in-frame clones and leaves some out. Of 250,000 to 300,000 clones listed, approximately 82% are singletons. The sample comprised peripheral blood. Receptor source: a man aged 55 to 70 who had recovered from COVID-19.

The chain uses TRBV6-6 and TRBJ2-1; possibly TRBD1 for D (6 bases). This CDR3 comprises 15 residues. The V and J ends lost 6 bases and 0 bases respectively, with 12 bases between them. Germline V CDR1 and CDR2: MNHNY, SVGAGI (reference sequence). The chain's CDR3 is CASRQTGSSYNEQFF. CDR3 sequence (DNA): TGTGCCAGCAGACAAACAGGGAGCTCCTACAATGAGCAGTTCTTC.

This sequence joins TRBV5-1 and TRBJ2-1, with TRBD2 as a possible D gene (5 bases). In germline, CDR1 is SGHRS, CDR2 YFSETQ. Trimming pared 3 bases from V and 3 bases from J, leaving 13 bases between. The CDR3 is 15 residues long. The CDR3 region is CASSSASTRYNEQFF. The CDR3 coding sequence is TGCGCCAGCAGCTCGGCTAGCACCCGCTACAATGAGCAGTTCTTC.

V is TRBV28 and J is TRBJ2-4; TRBD2 matches at 7 bases. With 4 bases clipped from V and 0 bases from J, the junction kept 12 bases outside the gene matches. This CDR3 is 18 amino acids long. From germline, CDR1 is MDHEN and CDR2 SYDVKM. The CDR3 DNA is TGTGCCAGCAGTTACTGGGGCTCGGGGGGACTAGCCAAAAACATTCAGTACTTC. It encodes CASSYWGSGGLAKNIQYF.

The chain recombines TRBV28 with TRBJ1-6; D possibly corresponds to TRBD1 (6 bases). Germline lookup yields CDR1 MDHEN and CDR2 SYDVKM. This CDR3 spans 16 amino acids. The ends were cut back, 6 bases at V and 4 bases at J, with 16 bases in the middle. CDR3 amino acids: CASSNQGNLYNSPLHF. Written as DNA, the CDR3 is TGTGCCAGCAGCAACCAGGGGAACCTATATAATTCACCCCTCCACTTT. The complete variable domain, with remaining parts taken from reference TRBV28 and TRBJ1-6, reads DVKVTQSSRYLVKRTGEKVFLECVQDMDHENMFWYRQDPGLGLRLIYFSYDVKMKEKGDIPEGYSVSREKKERFSLILESASTNQTSMYLCASSNQGNLYNSPLHFGNGTRLTVT.

The rearrangement joins TRBV13 to TRBJ2-5; D is ambiguous. Germline values: CDR1 PRHDT, CDR2 FYEKMQ (reference sequence). The CDR3 is 15 amino acids. The V end lost 1 base, the J end lost 5 bases, and 14 bases lay between the germline ends. The DNA for the CDR3 is TGTGCCAGCAGCTTAGTTTCTTCGGCAGGTGAGACCCAGTACTTC. Its translation is CASSLVSSAGETQYF.

The chain employs TRBV7-9 and TRBJ1-2; tentative D call: TRBD1 (6 bases). The germline V and J ends were trimmed by 4 bases and 0 bases, with 12 bases remaining between them. The germline gives CDR1 SEHNR, CDR2 FQNEAQ (reference sequence). This CDR3 is 15 amino acids long. The CDR3: CASSSRTATNYGYTF. DNA of the CDR3: TGTGCCAGCAGCTCTCGGACAGCTACTAACTATGGCTACACCTTC.

The J gene is TRBJ1-3, the V gene TRBV2; D not certain. The ends were cut back, 7 bases at V and 0 bases at J, with 13 bases in the middle. CDR1 and CDR2 (germline): SNHLY, FYNNEI. CDR3 length: 15 amino acids. The CDR3 is CASKRSEHSGNTIYF. The CDR3, as DNA: TGTGCCAGCAAGCGGTCCGAGCACTCTGGAAACACCATATATTTT.